This TCR beta chain was sequenced in a study of blood T cell repertoires in COVID-19. At the level of the study: PBMCs, B-cell-depleted T cells, or T cells were the source of the cDNA or gDNA that made up the material.

TCRdb keeps only in-frame clones here, not all; method: immunoSEQ multiplex PCR. The sample carries about 170,000 clones, around 89% recorded once. After removal of 4 bases from V and 0 bases from J, the junction contained 3 bases not matched to a gene. Germline CDR1 MNHEY, CDR2 SMNVEV (reference sequence). The CDR3 length is 15 residues. This chain joins TRBV27 and TRBJ1-5; 7 bases are shared with TRBD1. This TCR derives from a man in his 60s with acute or convalescent COVID-19. The sample was peripheral blood. The CDR3 DNA follows: TGTGCCAGCAGTTCGCACAGGGGTAGCAATCAGCCCCAGCATTTT. It encodes CASSSHRGSNQPQHF.